This TCR beta chain was identified in a study of human T cells and chemical hapten exposure. The time point is: patch test 2, 6 weeks after DPC sensitization. The treatment here: therapeutic diphenylcyclopropenone sensitization with weekly scalp DPC. V dropped 0 bases and J dropped 6; count of bases not matched to a gene: 7. The CDR3 has 15 amino acids. Germline-derived CDR1 and CDR2 are GTSNPN and SVGIG (reference sequence). The library tagged each cDNA molecule with unique molecular identifiers. MiXCR, run by TCRdb on the RACE reads, gives a single entry per CDR3 protein. This sample has approximately 100,000 distinct CDR3 sequences, with about a tenth found just once. The table lists this clonotype with a few counts.

This sequence was found in a woman aged 40 to 49 with alopecia areata. Some clones in this sample may be carry-over from other donors' samples. The gene calls are TRBV30 and TRBJ2-1; 8 bases are a match to TRBD2. Sequences were derived from whole blood, sampled in connection with sensitization to the hapten diphenylcyclopropenone (DPC). The CDR3 DNA reads TGTGCCTGGAGTGTACGAGGGCTAGCGGGCAATGAGCAGTTCTTC. It translates to CAWSVRGLAGNEQFF.